These 2 T cell receptor beta chains share one sample of origin, sequenced in a study of blood T cell repertoires in COVID-19. The assay was immunoSEQ multiplex PCR, and TCRdb's table has in-frame clones only and misses some. The sample shows more than 70,000 clones, 75% to 95% of them seen only once. Input material: peripheral blood. These receptors originate from an elderly woman with acute or convalescent COVID-19.

The chain joins TRBV6-6 to TRBJ2-7; D call uncertain. V was pared by 2 bases and J by 4 bases, with 6 bases between. Per the germline V gene, CDR1 is MNHNY and CDR2 is SVGAGI (reference sequence). The length of the CDR3 is 12 residues. The CDR3: CASSYPNYEQYF. The CDR3 DNA is TGTGCCAGCAGTTACCCAAATTACGAGCAGTACTTC.

This clone has just one count. CDR3 protein: CATSDSTGTSGIQETQYF. DNA of the CDR3: TGTGCCACCAGTGATAGTACTGGGACTAGCGGGATCCAAGAGACCCAGTACTTC. This rearrangement joins TRBV24-1 to TRBJ2-5, with 13 bases lining up with TRBD2. After removal of 3 bases from V and 1 base from J, the junction contained 7 bases not matched to a gene. The CDR3 consists of 18 residues. The germline CDR1 and CDR2 sequences are KGHDR and SFDVKD.